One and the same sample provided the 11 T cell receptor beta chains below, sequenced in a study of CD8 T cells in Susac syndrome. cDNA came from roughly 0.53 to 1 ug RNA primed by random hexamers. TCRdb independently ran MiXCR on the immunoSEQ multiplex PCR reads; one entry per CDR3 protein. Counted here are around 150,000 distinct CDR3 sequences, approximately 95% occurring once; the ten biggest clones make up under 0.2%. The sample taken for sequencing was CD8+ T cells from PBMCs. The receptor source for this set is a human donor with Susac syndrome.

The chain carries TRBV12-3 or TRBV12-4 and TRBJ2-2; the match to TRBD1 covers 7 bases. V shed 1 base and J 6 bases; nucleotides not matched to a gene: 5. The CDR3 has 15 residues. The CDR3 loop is CASSLGGQYSGELFF. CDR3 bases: TGTGCCAGCAGTTTAGGGGGACAGTATTCCGGGGAGCTGTTTTTT.

CDR3 in DNA: TGTGCCAGCAGTTACGCTCAGGGAGGCGAGCAGTACTTC. Its translation: CASSYAQGGEQYF. V and J are TRBV6-5 and TRBJ2-7, with TRBD2 as a possible D gene (6 bases). This CDR3 contains 13 residues. The germline V and J ends were trimmed by 2 bases and 6 bases, with 11 bases remaining between them. CDR1 and CDR2 (germline): MNHEY, SVGAGI.

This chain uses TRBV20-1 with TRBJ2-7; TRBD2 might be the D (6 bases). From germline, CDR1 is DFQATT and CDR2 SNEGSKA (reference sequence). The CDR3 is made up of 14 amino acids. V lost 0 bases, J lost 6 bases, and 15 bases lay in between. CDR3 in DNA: TGCAGTGCTAGAGATGGGGGGACCGAGCGCGAGCAGTACTTC. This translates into CSARDGGTEREQYF.

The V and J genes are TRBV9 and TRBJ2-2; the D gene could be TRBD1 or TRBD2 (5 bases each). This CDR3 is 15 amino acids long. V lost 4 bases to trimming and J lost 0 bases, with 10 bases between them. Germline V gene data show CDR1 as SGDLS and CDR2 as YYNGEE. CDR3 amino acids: CASSPLGPNTGELFF. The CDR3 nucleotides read TGTGCCAGCAGCCCTCTGGGACCGAACACCGGGGAGCTGTTTTTT.

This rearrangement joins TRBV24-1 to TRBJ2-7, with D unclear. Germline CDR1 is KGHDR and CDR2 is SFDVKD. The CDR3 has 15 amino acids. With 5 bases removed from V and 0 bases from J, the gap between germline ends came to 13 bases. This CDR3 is CATSAGLMSSYEQYF. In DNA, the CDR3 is TGTGCCACCAGTGCCGGCCTTATGAGCTCCTACGAGCAGTACTTC.

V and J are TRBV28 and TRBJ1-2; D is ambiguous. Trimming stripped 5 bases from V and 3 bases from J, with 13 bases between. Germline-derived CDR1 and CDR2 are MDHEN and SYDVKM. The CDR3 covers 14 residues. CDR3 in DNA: TGTGCCAGCAGTCCGACCCGACAACACTATGGCTACACCTTC. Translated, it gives CASSPTRQHYGYTF.

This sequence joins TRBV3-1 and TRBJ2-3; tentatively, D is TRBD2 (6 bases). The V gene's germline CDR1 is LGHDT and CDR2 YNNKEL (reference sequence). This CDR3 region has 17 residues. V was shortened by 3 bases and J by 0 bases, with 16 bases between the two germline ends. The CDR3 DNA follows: TGTGCCAGCAGCCAGGCCCAGGGACTCCTGAGCACAGATACGCAGTATTTT. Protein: CASSQAQGLLSTDTQYF.

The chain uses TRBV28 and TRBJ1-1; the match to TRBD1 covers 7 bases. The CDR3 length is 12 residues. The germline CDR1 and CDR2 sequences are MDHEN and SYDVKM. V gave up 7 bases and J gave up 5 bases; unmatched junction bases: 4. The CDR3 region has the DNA TGTGCCAGCAACACAGGGGTAACTGAAGCTTTCTTT. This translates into CASNTGVTEAFF.

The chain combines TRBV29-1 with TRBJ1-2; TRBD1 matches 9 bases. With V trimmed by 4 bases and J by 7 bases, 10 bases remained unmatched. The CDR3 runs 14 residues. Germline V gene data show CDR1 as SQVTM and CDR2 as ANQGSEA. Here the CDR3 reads CSVVEGTGTLGYTF. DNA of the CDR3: TGCAGCGTTGTCGAAGGGACAGGGACTCTTGGCTACACCTTC.

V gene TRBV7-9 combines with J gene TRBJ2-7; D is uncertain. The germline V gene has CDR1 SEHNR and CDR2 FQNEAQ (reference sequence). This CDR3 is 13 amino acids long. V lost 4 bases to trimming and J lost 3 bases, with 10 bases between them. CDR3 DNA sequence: TGTGCCAGCAGCTCACCAGAGGACTACGAGCAGTACTTC. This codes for CASSSPEDYEQYF.

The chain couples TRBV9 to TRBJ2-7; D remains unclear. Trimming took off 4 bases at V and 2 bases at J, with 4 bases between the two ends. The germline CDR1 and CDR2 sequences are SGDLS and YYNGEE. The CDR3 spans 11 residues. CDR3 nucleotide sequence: TGTGCCAGCAGCCTGACCTACGAGCAGTACTTC. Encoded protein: CASSLTYEQYF. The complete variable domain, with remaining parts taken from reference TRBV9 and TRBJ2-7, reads DSGVTQTPKHLITATGQRVTLRCSPRSGDLSVYWYQQSLDQGLQFLIQYYNGEERAKGNILERFSAQQFPDLHSELNLSSLELGDSALYFCASSLTYEQYFGPGTRLTVT.